This T cell receptor beta chain was profiled in a study of cytomegalovirus exposure and HLA in healthy donors. Primers included in the PCR were 60 Vbeta and 13 Jbeta primers. The data were produced by immunoSEQ multiplex PCR, yet TCRdb's version contains in-frame clones alone and is incomplete. Its table lists 150,000 to 250,000 clones. As for this clone: Its antigen is not identified.

Broader study findings: Relative to the approximately 680-donor mean, N-insertions were reportedly fewer in an Asian-associated ancestry cluster in a later analysis. Reports described diagnosis of cytomegalovirus status by the classifier as highly specific and sensitive. Later analysis associated a missense DCLRE1C variant with TCR beta V- and J-gene trimming. In a later analysis, HLA-C alleles had the fewest associated TCRs, DRB1 alleles the most.

The sequenced sample was PBMCs. This receptor was obtained from a boy under 18 in good health and CMV-seronegative.

CDR3 nucleotides: TGTGCCAGTACCACTAGGGAACAGGGGAGGTATGGCTACACCTTC. This translates into CASTTREQGRYGYTF. This rearrangement joins TRBV19 to TRBJ1-2, with 7 bases fitting TRBD1. Trimming took 7 bases from V and 5 from J; bases not matched to a gene: 13. Per germline, CDR1 LNHDA and CDR2 SQIVND (reference sequence). The CDR3 totals 15 residues.